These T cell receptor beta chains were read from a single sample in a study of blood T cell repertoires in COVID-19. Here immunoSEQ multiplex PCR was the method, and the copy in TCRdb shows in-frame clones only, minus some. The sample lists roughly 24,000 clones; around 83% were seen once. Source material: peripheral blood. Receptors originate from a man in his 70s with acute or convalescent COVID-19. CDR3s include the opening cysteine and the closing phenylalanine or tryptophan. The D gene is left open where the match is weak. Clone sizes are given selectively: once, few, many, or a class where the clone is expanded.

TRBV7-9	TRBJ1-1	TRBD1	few	TGTGCCAGCACCCTGACAGGGGAGGACACTGAAGCTTTCTTT	CASTLTGEDTEAFF
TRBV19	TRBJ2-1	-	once	TGTGCCAGTAGTATAGATCGGGCAGGGGCCCACAATGAGCAGTTCTTC	CASSIDRAGAHNEQFF
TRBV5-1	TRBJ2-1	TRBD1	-	TGCGCCAGCAGCTTACCGGGACAGATAATCTCGGGGACAGTTCCAAGGGAGCAGTTCTTC	CASSLPGQIISGTVPREQFF
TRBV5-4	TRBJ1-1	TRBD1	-	TGTGCCAGCAGTTTAGGGGGCGCTTACTTCATGAACACTGAAGCTTTCTTT	CASSLGGAYFMNTEAFF
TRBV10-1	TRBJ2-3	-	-	TGCGCCAGCAGTTTTGAGGATACGCAGTATTTT	CASSFEDTQYF
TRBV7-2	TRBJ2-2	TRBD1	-	TGTGCCAGCGGAGGACAGGGGATCACCGGGGAGCTGTTTTTT	CASGGQGITGELFF
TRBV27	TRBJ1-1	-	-	TGTGCCAGCCGACCCCAGGGAGGGGGGAACACTGAAGCTTTCTTT	CASRPQGGGNTEAFF
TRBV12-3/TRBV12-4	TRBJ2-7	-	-	TGTGCCAGCAGTGATAGCGACGAGCAGTACTTC	CASSDSDEQYF
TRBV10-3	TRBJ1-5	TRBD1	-	TGTGCCATCAGTGAGAACAGGGGGCTTCAGCCCCAGCATTTT	CAISENRGLQPQHF
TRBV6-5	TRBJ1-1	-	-	TGTGCCAGCACCCTCGGGGGGTCGGTGAACACTGAAGCTTTCTTT	CASTLGGSVNTEAFF
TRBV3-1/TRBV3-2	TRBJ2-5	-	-	TGTGCCAGCAGCCAACAAGGGACGACAGGTACCCAGTACTTC	CASSQQGTTGTQYF
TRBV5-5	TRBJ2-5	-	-	TGTGCCAGCAGCTGGGGGGGCGCGGGTCAAGAGACCCAGTACTTC	CASSWGGAGQETQYF